These 4 T cell receptor beta chains originate from one sample sequenced in a study of early stage breast cancer tumors. Sequenced by immunoSEQ multiplex PCR; TCRdb stores in-frame clones only, minus some. Here the sample spans 32,000 or so clones, roughly two thirds being singletons. The sequenced sample consisted of blood. The receptors were gathered from a person in their fifties with breast cancer.

This clone was seen more than once but under ten times. The chain couples TRBV10-2 to TRBJ2-2, with no clear D. Per germline, CDR1 WSHSY and CDR2 SAAADI. V was pared by 3 bases and J by 7 bases, with 12 bases between. The CDR3 covers 14 residues. The CDR3, as DNA: TGCGCCAGCAGTGATCAAGGGTGGGGCGGGGAGCTGTTTTTT. Amino acid sequence: CASSDQGWGGELFF.

This clone was counted only a few times. The chain is built from TRBV19 and TRBJ1-5; 7 bases match TRBD1. CDR1 and CDR2 (germline): LNHDA, SQIVND (reference sequence). The CDR3 spans 15 residues. The V segment lost 3 bases and the J segment 2 bases; nucleotides outside the gene matches: 4. The CDR3, as DNA: TGTGCCAGTAGTATGGAGGGGGCTGGCAATCAGCCCCAGCATTTT. Translated: CASSMEGAGNQPQHF. Full variable domain (missing parts from reference TRBV19 and TRBJ1-5): DGGITQSPKYLFRKEGQNVTLSCEQNLNHDAMYWYRQDPGQGLRLIYYSQIVNDFQKGDIAEGYSVSREKKESFPLTVTSAQKNPTAFYLCASSMEGAGNQPQHFGDGTRLSIL.

This clone was seen a few times. This chain joins TRBV19 and TRBJ2-7; no clear D gene. The CDR3 is 11 residues long. Trimming stripped 5 bases from V and 7 bases from J, with 9 bases between. Germline V lookup: CDR1 LNHDA, CDR2 SQIVND (reference sequence). CDR3 coding DNA: TGTGCCAGTAGTTTTCGGTTGGAGCAGTACTTC. It is translated as CASSFRLEQYF.

The rearrangement links TRBV5-6 to TRBJ1-2; 10 positions match TRBD1. The CDR3 totals 15 residues. The J segment lost 2 bases and the V segment lost 4 bases, leaving 5 bases of the junction unmatched. The germline gives CDR1 SGHDT, CDR2 YYEEEE. The CDR3 loop is CASSPGQGVNYGYTF. CDR3 nucleotides: TGTGCCAGCAGCCCCGGACAGGGGGTGAACTATGGCTACACCTTC.